This T cell receptor (beta chain) was captured by sequencing in a study of blood T cell repertoires in COVID-19. As for the study in general: Samples taken during acute and convalescent COVID-19 were collected in the United States, Italy and Spain. From T cells, B-cell-depleted T cells, or PBMCs came the material, which was cDNA or gDNA.

With V trimmed by 3 bases and J by 6 bases, 2 bases remained unmatched. The CDR3 consists of 13 residues. Germline loops: CDR1 SGHNT, CDR2 YENEEA. Methods used by the authors: Amplification of reference gene primers was used by the study to estimate nucleated cell counts. The assay was immunoSEQ multiplex PCR, and TCRdb's table has in-frame clones only and misses some. V and J calls and clone size are as listed in that table; D and trimming were resolved from the DNA. The table includes fewer than 350,000 clones, approximately 81% detected once. Sequenced sample: peripheral blood. The J gene is TRBJ2-1, the V gene TRBV11-3; TRBD2 matches 7 bases. This TCR was sampled from a woman aged 60-70 years with active or convalescent COVID-19. CDR3 amino acids: CASSLGGGNEQFF. In DNA form, the CDR3 reads TGTGCCAGCAGCTTGGGCGGGGGCAATGAGCAGTTCTTC.